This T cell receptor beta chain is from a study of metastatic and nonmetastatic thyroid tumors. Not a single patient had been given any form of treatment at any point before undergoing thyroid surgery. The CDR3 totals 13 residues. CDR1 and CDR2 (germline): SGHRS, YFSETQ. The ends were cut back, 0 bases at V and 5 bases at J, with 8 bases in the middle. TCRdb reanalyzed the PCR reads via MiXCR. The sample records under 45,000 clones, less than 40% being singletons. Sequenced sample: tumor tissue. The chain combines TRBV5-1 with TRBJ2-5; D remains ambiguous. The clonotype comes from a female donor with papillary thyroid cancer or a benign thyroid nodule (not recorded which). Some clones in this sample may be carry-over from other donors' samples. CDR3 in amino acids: CASSLEASETQYF. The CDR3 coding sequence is TGCGCCAGCAGCTTGGAGGCTTCTGAGACCCAGTACTTC.